The 18 T cell receptor beta chains listed next were all sequenced from one sample in a study of cytomegalovirus exposure and HLA in healthy donors. PCR was performed using 60 Vbeta and 13 Jbeta primers. The data were produced by immunoSEQ multiplex PCR, yet TCRdb's version contains in-frame clones alone and is incomplete. The sample holds some 96,000 clones, about 80% seen once. The sequencing sample was made of PBMCs. The receptors come from a man aged 35 to 55 in good health and CMV-seropositive.

On this clone: Other DNA sequences in this sample translate to the same CDR3. This chain connects TRBV10-3 to TRBJ2-1; no reliable D call. This CDR3 is built from 13 residues. From germline, CDR1 is ENHRY and CDR2 SYGVKD. Trimming left V 4 bases short and J 5 bases short, with 9 bases between. The CDR3 sequence: CAISANRDNEQFF. The DNA of the CDR3 is TGTGCCATCAGTGCCAACAGAGACAATGAGCAGTTCTTC.

CDR3 bases: TGTGCCAGCACCCGTCGGGGGACTGGTCCGTCGAGAAACACAGATACGCAGTATTTT. Its translation: CASTRRGTGPSRNTDTQYF. The chain uses TRBV7-8 and TRBJ2-3; D possibly corresponds to TRBD2 (6 bases). Trimming cost V 7 bases and J 2 bases, with 28 bases left between them. This CDR3 has 19 residues. Germline V gene data show CDR1 as SGHVS and CDR2 as FQNEAQ.

The chain recombines TRBV6-5 with TRBJ1-5; D perhaps matches TRBD1 (6 bases). The germline V gene has CDR1 MNHEY and CDR2 SVGAGI. V shed 5 bases and J shed 3 bases, with 14 bases lying between them. CDR3 length: 15 amino acids. CDR3 coding DNA: TGTGCCAGCAGTACTAAAACAGGGTCCAATCAGCCCCAGCATTTT. Translation gives CASSTKTGSNQPQHF.

This clone was seen a handful of times. The chain carries TRBV7-9 and TRBJ1-5, with 10 positions matching TRBD1. The CDR3 covers 19 residues. V dropped 4 bases and J dropped 0; count of bases not matched to a gene: 12. Looked up from germline, CDR1 is SEHNR and CDR2 is FQNEAQ (reference sequence). For the CDR3, the DNA is TGTGCCAGCAGCTCCTCCTCGGGACAGGGGATTTATAGCAATCAGCCCCAGCATTTT. Protein sequence: CASSSSSGQGIYSNQPQHF. Combining the CDR3 with reference TRBV7-9 and TRBJ1-5 gives the whole variable domain DTGVSQNPRHKITKRGQNVTFRCDPISEHNRLYWYRQTLGQGPEFLTYFQNEAQLEKSRLLSDRFSAERPKGSFSTLEIQRTEQGDSAMYLCASSSSSGQGIYSNQPQHFGDGTRLSIL.

The chain recombines TRBV5-4 with TRBJ1-1, with D possibly being TRBD1 (5 bases). Trimming cost V 0 bases and J 6 bases, with 9 bases left between them. Germline loops: CDR1 SGHNT, CDR2 YYREEE (reference sequence). The length of the CDR3 is 13 residues. The CDR3 is CASSLAQGSEAFF. The DNA of the CDR3 is TGTGCCAGCAGCTTGGCCCAGGGATCTGAAGCTTTCTTT.

This clone turned up a few times. The chain joins TRBV11-3 to TRBJ2-7; possible D gene TRBD1, 6 bases. CDR3 length: 18 amino acids. Germline V gene sequence: CDR1 SGHNT, CDR2 YENEEA. CDR3 nucleotide sequence: TGTGCTTCCATAAGGGTGGCCCAGCCCCATCCAGGGGATGACGAGCAGTACTTC. Translation: CASIRVAQPHPGDDEQYF.

The J gene is TRBJ1-1, the V gene TRBV7-9, with 9 positions matching TRBD1. Germline assignment: CDR1 SEHNR and CDR2 FQNEAQ (reference sequence). The length of the CDR3 is 19 residues. J was trimmed by 1 base and V by 5 bases; bases with no gene match: 17. The CDR3 region has the DNA TGTGCCAGCAGCCCCACGCGCATTGGGACAGGGAGGGGGAACACTGAAGCTTTCTTT. Amino acids: CASSPTRIGTGRGNTEAFF.

The CDR3, as DNA: TGTGCCAGCATCCTCGGGGACAGGGGAGGCAATGAGCAGTTCTTC. Amino acid sequence: CASILGDRGGNEQFF. The rearrangement links TRBV5-6 to TRBJ2-1, with TRBD1 identical over 10 bases. V trimming: 6 bases; J trimming: 6 bases; junction bases outside the gene matches: 9. The CDR3 length is 15 residues. The germline V gene has CDR1 SGHDT and CDR2 YYEEEE.

The CDR3 nucleotides are TGTGCCAGCACGACTAGCTTGGGCTCCCAGGGGTACACTAATTCACCCCTCCACTTT. Protein product: CASTTSLGSQGYTNSPLHF. The J gene is TRBJ1-6, the V gene TRBV11-2; tentatively, D is TRBD1 (6 bases). Germline assignment: CDR1 SGHAT and CDR2 FQNNGV. The CDR3 spans 19 residues. Trimming pared 7 bases from V and 6 bases from J, leaving 28 bases between. Variable domain in full (rest from reference TRBV11-2 and TRBJ1-6): EAGVAQSPRYKIIEKRQSVAFWCNPISGHATLYWYQQILGQGPKLLIQFQNNGVVDDSQLPKDRFSAERLKGVDSTLKIQPAKLEDSAVYLCASTTSLGSQGYTNSPLHFGNGTRLTVT.

Of note for this clone: An end of the junction differs from the germline gene, which may be a read error. In DNA, the CDR3 is TGTGCCAGCAGTGAAGCTTATCGGGACAGGGATAACCCCTTC. As protein: CASSEAYRDRDNPF. This chain connects TRBV6-1 to TRBJ1-2; 9 bases are a match to TRBD1. Germline CDR1 is MNHNS and CDR2 is SASEGT. The CDR3 is made up of 14 amino acids.

Only a few counts were recorded for this clone. This chain joins TRBV6-5 and TRBJ2-1; 7 bases map to TRBD2. The junction had 10 bases not matched to a gene; V was cut back by 7 bases and J by 4 bases. CDR3 size: 15 residues. The germline CDR1 and CDR2 sequences are MNHEY and SVGAGI. Written as DNA, the CDR3 is TGTGCCAGCACCGAGACGGCGGGGGTATACAATGAGCAGTTCTTC. Amino acid sequence: CASTETAGVYNEQFF.

The chain combines TRBV27 with TRBJ2-1; possible D gene TRBD2, 5 bases. V was clipped by 0 bases and J by 4 bases, with 13 bases between them. The CDR3 covers 16 residues. CDR1 and CDR2 from the germline V gene are MNHEY and SMNVEV (reference sequence). The CDR3 loop is CASSLSSTSRYNEQFF. CDR3 bases: TGTGCCAGCAGTTTATCGTCAACTAGTAGGTACAATGAGCAGTTCTTC.

The genes are TRBV7-2 and TRBJ1-2, with D maybe TRBD1 (5 bases). The ends were cut back, 5 bases at V and 0 bases at J, with 16 bases in the middle. Germline values: CDR1 SGHTA, CDR2 FQGNSA. The CDR3 runs to 16 residues. This chain's CDR3 is CASSQYAGLANYGYTF. The CDR3 coding sequence is TGTGCCAGCAGCCAATACGCAGGGTTAGCTAACTATGGCTACACCTTC.

For this clone: The identical CDR3 is also encoded by other nucleotide sequences in the sample. The chain has TRBV27 and TRBJ2-7, with TRBD1 as a possible D gene (6 bases). Germline-derived CDR1 and CDR2 are MNHEY and SMNVEV (reference sequence). This CDR3 spans 13 amino acids. Trimming took 3 bases from V and 3 from J, leaving 9 bases between them. The CDR3 loop is CASSLKGGYEQYF. The CDR3 DNA sequence: TGTGCCAGCAGTTTGAAAGGGGGCTACGAGCAGTACTTC.

This clone appeared a few times. As DNA, the CDR3 is TGCGCCAGCAGCCAAGATGAGGACTCCTACAATGAGCAGTTCTTC. It specifies CASSQDEDSYNEQFF. The V and J genes are TRBV4-3 and TRBJ2-1; D gene uncertain. The CDR3 spans 15 residues. From germline, CDR1 is LGHNA and CDR2 YSLEER. V was cut by 0 bases and J by 0 bases, with 6 bases left in between.

This clone has more than one count but fewer than ten. The chain uses TRBV27 and TRBJ1-2, with no clear D. This CDR3 contains 13 residues. Trimming left V 6 bases short and J 4 bases short, with 12 bases between. The germline V gene encodes CDR1 MNHEY and CDR2 SMNVEV (reference sequence). CDR3 sequence (DNA): TGTGCCAGCAGCCCCCCCGGAGGCTATGGCTACACCTTC. Encoded protein: CASSPPGGYGYTF.

The chain uses TRBV5-4 and TRBJ2-7, with 9 nucleotides matching TRBD1. The CDR3 runs 15 residues. The J segment lost 3 bases and the V segment lost 4 bases, leaving 8 bases of the junction unmatched. CDR1 SGHNT and CDR2 YYREEE come from the germline V gene (reference sequence). DNA for the CDR3: TGTGCCAGCAGCCCCACCGGGACAGGGCGCTACGAGCAGTACTTC. This codes for CASSPTGTGRYEQYF.

V usage is TRBV19 and J usage is TRBJ1-4; TRBD1 is a possible D gene (6 bases). The CDR3 totals 16 residues. V was pared by 5 bases and J by 4 bases, with 17 bases between. In germline, CDR1 is LNHDA, CDR2 SQIVND (reference sequence). Here the CDR3 DNA reads TGTGCCAGTAGTCCCGTTACAGGGCGAGTTAATGAAAAACTGTTTTTT. This sequence encodes CASSPVTGRVNEKLFF.